The sample holds many counts of the clone carrying this T cell receptor beta chain. Its antigen remains unidentified. This sample is part of a study of CD8 T cells in ankylosing spondylitis. Using its own MiXCR run on the 5' RACE reads, TCRdb lists one record per CDR3 protein. The sample records under 200,000 distinct CDR3 sequences, roughly 10% being singletons. Findings of the study overall: Disease-linked clones reportedly showed significant enrichment in matched ankylosing spondylitis synovial fluid.

Germline CDR1 reads DFQATT; CDR2 reads SNEGSKA (reference sequence). V was trimmed by 0 bases and J by 6 bases, leaving 13 bases between them. This CDR3 has 14 amino acids. Sequencing was performed on blood, either unsorted or a sorted T cell fraction (not recorded which). This clonotype originated in a female donor with ankylosing spondylitis or in good health (not recorded which). V gene TRBV20-1 combines with J gene TRBJ2-3; D gene uncertain. The CDR3 nucleotides are TGCAGTGCTAGAGATAGCCAGCTCGGGGATACGCAGTATTTT. It specifies CSARDSQLGDTQYF.